A single T cell receptor (beta chain) is shown here with its context. The data were obtained in a study of technical replicates of blood from a few donors. The CDR3 is made up of 13 amino acids. V was clipped by 6 bases and J by 5 bases, with 13 bases between them. Germline V gene data show CDR1 as MNHEY and CDR2 as SVGAGI. Here immunoSEQ multiplex PCR was the method, and the copy in TCRdb shows in-frame clones only, minus some. The sample contains about 44,000 clones, over 95% of which appear only once. The source of this sequence is a human donor in good health. The material sequenced was T cells isolated from PBMCs. This chain links TRBV6-5 with TRBJ1-1; tentative D call: TRBD1 (5 bases). Here the CDR3 reads CASSPSSGTEAFF. CDR3 in DNA: TGTGCCAGCAGCCCTTCATCAGGGACTGAAGCTTTCTTT.